This record covers a single T cell receptor (beta chain). The antigen is unknown. This CDR3 spans 15 amino acids. With 6 bases clipped from V and 2 bases from J, the junction kept 7 bases outside the gene matches. Germline V lookup: CDR1 SQVTM, CDR2 ANQGSEA. The data were obtained in a study of cytomegalovirus exposure and HLA in healthy donors. In the study overall: Out of roughly 200 million T cells, an earlier analysis found about 100 million unique TCR beta sequences in total. Samples from HLA-typed donors yielded about 85 million unique TCRs in an early data release.

Study-level findings and limits: Follow-up analysis later connected one missense variant in DCLRE1C with trimming of TCR beta V- and J-genes.

Amplification used 60 Vbeta primers and 13 Jbeta primers. Assay: immunoSEQ multiplex PCR; the TCRdb copy retains only in-frame clones and omits some. Of some 120,000 clones in the sample, around 70% were seen once. This TCR came from a man under 40 in good health and CMV-seropositive. The chain recombines TRBV29-1 with TRBJ2-3; 11 nucleotides line up with TRBD2. The sequenced material came from PBMCs. In nucleotides, the CDR3 is TGCAGCGTCTTACCGGGACTAGCGGACACAGATACGCAGTATTTT. This gives the protein CSVLPGLADTDTQYF.